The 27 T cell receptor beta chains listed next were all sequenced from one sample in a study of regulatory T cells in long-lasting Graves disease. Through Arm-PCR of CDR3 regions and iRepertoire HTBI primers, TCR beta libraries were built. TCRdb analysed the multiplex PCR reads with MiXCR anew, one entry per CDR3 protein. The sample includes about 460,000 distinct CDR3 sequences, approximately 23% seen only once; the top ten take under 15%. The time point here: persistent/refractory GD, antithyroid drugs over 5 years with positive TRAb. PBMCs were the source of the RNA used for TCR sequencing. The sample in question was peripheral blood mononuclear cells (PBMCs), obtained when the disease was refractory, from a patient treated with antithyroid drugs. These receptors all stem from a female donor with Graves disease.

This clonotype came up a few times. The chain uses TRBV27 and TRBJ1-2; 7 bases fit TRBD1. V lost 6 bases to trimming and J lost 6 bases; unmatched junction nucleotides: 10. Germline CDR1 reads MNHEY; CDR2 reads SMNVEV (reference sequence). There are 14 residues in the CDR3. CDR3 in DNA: TGTGCCAGCAGGGATACAGGGGTTACGAATGGCTACACCTTC. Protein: CASRDTGVTNGYTF.

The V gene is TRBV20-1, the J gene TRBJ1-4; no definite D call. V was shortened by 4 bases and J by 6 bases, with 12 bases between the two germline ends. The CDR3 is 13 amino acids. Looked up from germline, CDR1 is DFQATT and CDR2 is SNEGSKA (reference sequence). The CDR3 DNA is TGCAGTGCTACAGCATTGGTTTATGAAAAACTGTTTTTT. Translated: CSATALVYEKLFF.

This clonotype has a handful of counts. CDR3 nucleotide sequence: TGCAGTGCCCGACAGGGTGCAACTAATGAAAAACTGTTTTTT. Translated, it gives CSARQGATNEKLFF. The rearrangement links TRBV20-1 to TRBJ1-4; 7 bases are a match to TRBD1. V lost 6 bases and J lost 0; bases outside the gene matches: 4. Germline CDR1 DFQATT, CDR2 SNEGSKA (reference sequence). The CDR3 contains 14 residues.

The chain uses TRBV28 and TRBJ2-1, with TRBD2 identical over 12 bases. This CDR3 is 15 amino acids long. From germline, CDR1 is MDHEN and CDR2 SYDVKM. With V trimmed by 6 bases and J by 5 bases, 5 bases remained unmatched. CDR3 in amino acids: CASRLLAGGNNEQFF. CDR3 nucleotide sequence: TGTGCCAGCAGACTACTAGCGGGGGGAAACAATGAGCAGTTCTTC.

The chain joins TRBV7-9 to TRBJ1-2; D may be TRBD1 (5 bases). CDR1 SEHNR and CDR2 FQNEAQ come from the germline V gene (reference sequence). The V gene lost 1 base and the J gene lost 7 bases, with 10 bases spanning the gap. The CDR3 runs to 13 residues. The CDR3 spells CASSLEEGPGYTF. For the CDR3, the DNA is TGTGCCAGCAGCTTAGAGGAGGGACCTGGCTACACCTTC.

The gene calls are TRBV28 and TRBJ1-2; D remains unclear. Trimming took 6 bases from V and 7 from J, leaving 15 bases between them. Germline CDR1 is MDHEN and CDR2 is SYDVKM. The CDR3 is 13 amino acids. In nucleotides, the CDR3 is TGTGCCAGCAGCACCGACACGGGTACTGGCTACACCTTC. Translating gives CASSTDTGTGYTF.

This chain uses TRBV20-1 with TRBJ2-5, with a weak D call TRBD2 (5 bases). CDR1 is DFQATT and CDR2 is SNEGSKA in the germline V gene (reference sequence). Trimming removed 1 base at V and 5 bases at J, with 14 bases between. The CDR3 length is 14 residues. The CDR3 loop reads CSARAGRPGETQYF. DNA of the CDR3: TGCAGTGCTAGAGCAGGACGTCCGGGGGAGACCCAGTACTTC.

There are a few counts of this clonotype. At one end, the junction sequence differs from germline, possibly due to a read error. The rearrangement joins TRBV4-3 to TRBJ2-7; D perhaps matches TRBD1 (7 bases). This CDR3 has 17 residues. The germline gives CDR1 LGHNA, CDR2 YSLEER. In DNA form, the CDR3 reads TGCGCCTGCAGCCAAGATGGGGGAGGACAGGAAGTCTACGAGCAGTACTTC. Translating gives CACSQDGGGQEVYEQYF.

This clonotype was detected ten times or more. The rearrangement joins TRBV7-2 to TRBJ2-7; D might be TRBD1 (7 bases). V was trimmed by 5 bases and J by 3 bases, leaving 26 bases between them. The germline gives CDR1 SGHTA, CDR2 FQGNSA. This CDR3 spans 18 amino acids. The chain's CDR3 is CASSGRQGVVSGYYEQYF. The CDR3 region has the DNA TGTGCCAGCAGCGGACGACAGGGAGTGGTTAGCGGCTACTACGAGCAGTACTTC. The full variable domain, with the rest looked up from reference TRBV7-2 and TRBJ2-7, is GAGVSQSPSNKVTEKGKDVELRCDPISGHTALYWYRQSLGQGLEFLIYFQGNSAPDKSGLPSDRFSAERTGGSVSTLTIQRTQQEDSAVYLCASSGRQGVVSGYYEQYFGPGTRLTVT.

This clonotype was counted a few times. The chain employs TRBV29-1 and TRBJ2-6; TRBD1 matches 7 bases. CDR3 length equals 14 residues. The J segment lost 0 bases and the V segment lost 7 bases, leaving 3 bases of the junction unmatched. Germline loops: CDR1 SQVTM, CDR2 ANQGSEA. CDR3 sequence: CSGGQHSGANVLTF. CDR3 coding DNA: TGCAGCGGGGGACAGCACTCTGGGGCCAACGTCCTGACTTTC.

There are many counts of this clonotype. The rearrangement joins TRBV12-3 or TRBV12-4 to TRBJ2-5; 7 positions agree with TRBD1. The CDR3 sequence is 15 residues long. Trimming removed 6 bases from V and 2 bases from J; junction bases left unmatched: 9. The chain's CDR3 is CASSPPGTDQETQYF. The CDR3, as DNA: TGTGCCAGCAGCCCACCCGGGACAGATCAAGAGACCCAGTACTTC.

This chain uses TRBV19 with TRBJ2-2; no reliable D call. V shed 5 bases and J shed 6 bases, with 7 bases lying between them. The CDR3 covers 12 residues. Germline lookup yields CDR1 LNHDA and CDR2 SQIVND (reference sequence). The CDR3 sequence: CASSEMSGELFF. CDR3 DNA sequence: TGTGCCAGTAGTGAAATGTCCGGGGAGCTGTTTTTT.

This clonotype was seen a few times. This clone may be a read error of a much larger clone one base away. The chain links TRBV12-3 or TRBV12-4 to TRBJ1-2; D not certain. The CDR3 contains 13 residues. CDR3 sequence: CASSLALINGCTF. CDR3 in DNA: TGTGCCAGCAGTTTAGCATTAATAAATGGCTGCACCTTC.

Here the CDR3 reads CASSFLWSSGMTYEQYF. Written as DNA, the CDR3 is TGTGCCAGCAGTTTTCTGTGGTCTAGCGGGATGACTTACGAGCAGTACTTC. The chain is built from TRBV28 and TRBJ2-7; 9 nucleotides align to TRBD2. The germline CDR1 and CDR2 sequences are MDHEN and SYDVKM. The CDR3 consists of 17 residues. The trim removed 3 bases at V and 4 bases at J, leaving 13 bases unmatched.

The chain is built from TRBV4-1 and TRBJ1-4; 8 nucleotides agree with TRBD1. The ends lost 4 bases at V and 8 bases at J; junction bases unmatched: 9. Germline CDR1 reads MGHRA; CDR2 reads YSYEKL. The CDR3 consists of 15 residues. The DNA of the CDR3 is TGCGCCAGCAGCCCCTTAGGACAGGGCGGGGAAAAACTGTTTTTT. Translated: CASSPLGQGGEKLFF.

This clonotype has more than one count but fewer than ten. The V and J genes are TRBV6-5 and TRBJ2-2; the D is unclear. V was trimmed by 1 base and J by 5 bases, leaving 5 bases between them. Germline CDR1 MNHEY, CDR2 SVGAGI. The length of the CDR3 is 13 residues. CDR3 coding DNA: TGTGCCAGCAGTTACTTCTCAACCGGGGAGCTGTTTTTT. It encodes CASSYFSTGELFF.

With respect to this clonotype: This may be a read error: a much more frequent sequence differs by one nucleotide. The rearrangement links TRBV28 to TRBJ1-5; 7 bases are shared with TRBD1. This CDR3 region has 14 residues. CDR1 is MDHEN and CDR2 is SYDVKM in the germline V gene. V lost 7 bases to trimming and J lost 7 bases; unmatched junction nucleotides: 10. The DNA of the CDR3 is TGTGCCAGCAATCCGCAGGGGGTCGTGCAGCCCCAGCATTTT. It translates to CASNPQGVVQPQHF. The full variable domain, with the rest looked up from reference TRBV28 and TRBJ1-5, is DVKVTQSSRYLVKRTGEKVFLECVQDMDHENMFWYRQDPGLGLRLIYFSYDVKMKEKGDIPEGYSVSREKKERFSLILESASTNQTSMYLCASNPQGVVQPQHFGDGTRLSIL.

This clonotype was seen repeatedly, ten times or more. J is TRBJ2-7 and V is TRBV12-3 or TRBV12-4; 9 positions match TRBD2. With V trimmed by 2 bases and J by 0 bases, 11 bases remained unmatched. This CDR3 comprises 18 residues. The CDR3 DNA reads TGTGCCAGCAGTTTAAGAGGGCTAGCGGGGAGGAGCTCCTACGAGCAGTACTTC. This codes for CASSLRGLAGRSSYEQYF.

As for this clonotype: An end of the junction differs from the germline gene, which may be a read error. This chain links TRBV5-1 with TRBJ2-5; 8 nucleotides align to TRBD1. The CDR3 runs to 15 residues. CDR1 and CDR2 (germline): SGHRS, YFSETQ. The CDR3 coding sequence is TGTGCCAGCAGCTTGGGACAGGATAAAGGGAAGACCCAGTACTTC. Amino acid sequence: CASSLGQDKGKTQYF.

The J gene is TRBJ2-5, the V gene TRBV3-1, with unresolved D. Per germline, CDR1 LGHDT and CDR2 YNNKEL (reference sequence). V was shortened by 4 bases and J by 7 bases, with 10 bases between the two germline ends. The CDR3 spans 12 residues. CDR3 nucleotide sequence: TGTGCCAGCAGCCTCGGTTGGGGGACCCAGTACTTC. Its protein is CASSLGWGTQYF.

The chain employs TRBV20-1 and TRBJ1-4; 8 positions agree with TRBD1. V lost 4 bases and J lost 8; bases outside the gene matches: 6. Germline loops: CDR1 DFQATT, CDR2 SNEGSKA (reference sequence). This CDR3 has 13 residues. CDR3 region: CSAKDRGWEKLFF. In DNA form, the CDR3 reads TGCAGTGCTAAAGACAGGGGTTGGGAAAAACTGTTTTTT.

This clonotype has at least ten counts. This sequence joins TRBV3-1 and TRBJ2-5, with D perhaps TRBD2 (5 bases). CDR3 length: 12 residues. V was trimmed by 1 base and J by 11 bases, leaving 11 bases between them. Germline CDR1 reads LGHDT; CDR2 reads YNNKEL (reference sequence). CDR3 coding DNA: TGTGCCAGCAGCCAAGGGGTCCGGACTCAGTACTTC. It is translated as CASSQGVRTQYF.

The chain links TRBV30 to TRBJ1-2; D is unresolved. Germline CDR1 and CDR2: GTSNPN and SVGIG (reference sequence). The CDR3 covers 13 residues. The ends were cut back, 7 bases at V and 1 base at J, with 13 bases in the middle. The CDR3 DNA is TGTGCCTCCTCAAACTCTTTTAACTATGGCTACACCTTC. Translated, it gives CASSNSFNYGYTF.

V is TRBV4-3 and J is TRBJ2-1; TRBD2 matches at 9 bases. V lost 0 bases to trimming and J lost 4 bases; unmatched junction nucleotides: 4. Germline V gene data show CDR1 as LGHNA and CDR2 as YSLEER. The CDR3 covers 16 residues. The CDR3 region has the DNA TGCGCCAGCAGCCAAGACGGGACTAGCCGTTACAATGAGCAGTTCTTC. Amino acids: CASSQDGTSRYNEQFF.

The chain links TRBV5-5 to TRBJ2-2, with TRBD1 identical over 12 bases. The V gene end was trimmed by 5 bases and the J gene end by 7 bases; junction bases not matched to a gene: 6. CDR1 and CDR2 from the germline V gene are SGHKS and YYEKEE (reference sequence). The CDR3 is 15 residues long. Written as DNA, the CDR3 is TGTGCCAGCAGATGGGACAGGGGGCACGACGGGGAGCTGTTTTTT. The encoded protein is CASRWDRGHDGELFF. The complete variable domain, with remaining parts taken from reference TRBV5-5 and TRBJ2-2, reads DAGVTQSPTHLIKTRGQQVTLRCSPISGHKSVSWYQQVLGQGPQFIFQYYEKEERGRGNFPDRFSARQFPNYSSELNVNALLLGDSALYLCASRWDRGHDGELFFGEGSRLTVL.

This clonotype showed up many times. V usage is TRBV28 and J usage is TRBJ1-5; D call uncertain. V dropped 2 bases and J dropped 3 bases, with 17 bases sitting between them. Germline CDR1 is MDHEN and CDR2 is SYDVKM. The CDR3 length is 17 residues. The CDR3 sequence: CASSLGRVPALNQPQHF. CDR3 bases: TGTGCCAGCAGTTTAGGGAGGGTCCCCGCCCTCAATCAGCCCCAGCATTTT.

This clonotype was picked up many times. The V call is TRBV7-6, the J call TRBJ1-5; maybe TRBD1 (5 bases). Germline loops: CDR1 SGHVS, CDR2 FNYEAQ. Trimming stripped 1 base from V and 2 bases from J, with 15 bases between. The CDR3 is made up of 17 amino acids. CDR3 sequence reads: CASSLGPRAGRNQPQHF. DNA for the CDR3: TGTGCCAGCAGCTTAGGGCCGCGAGCAGGGCGCAATCAGCCCCAGCATTTT.